This TCR beta chain was found in a study of OX40 agonist ivuxolimab in advanced cancers. Notes on the study in general: Clones of CD4+ and CD8+ blood T cells grew by week 6 at doses of 0.1 to 3.0 mg/kg. There were, on average, more expanded clones in CD8+ T cells than in CD4+. Antigen specificity was not determined for the expanded peripheral T cells.

V lost 3 bases to trimming and J lost 7 bases; unmatched junction nucleotides: 4. Germline CDR1 and CDR2: SQVTM and ANQGSEA. The CDR3 contains 13 residues. Assay: immunoSEQ multiplex PCR; the TCRdb copy retains only in-frame clones and omits some. Of more than 85,000 clones in the sample, 70% to 85% were seen once. A few counts support this clone. Its antigen is currently unknown. The sample in question was CD4+ or CD8+ T cells sorted from blood, obtained in a trial of the OX40 agonist ivuxolimab. The sequence derives from an adult with an advanced solid tumor such as melanoma, head and neck, liver or kidney cancer. The rearrangement joins TRBV29-1 to TRBJ1-4; 8 positions match TRBD1. In nucleotides, the CDR3 is TGCAGCGTTGAGGACAGGGAGAGTGAAAAACTGTTTTTT. The encoded protein is CSVEDRESEKLFF.